This T cell receptor (beta chain) was identified during a study of blood T cell repertoires in COVID-19 (dated by TCRdb to the early 2020s). As for the study more broadly: Samples from collaborators originated in the United States, Italy and Spain and spanned both the acute and convalescent phases of COVID-19. The samples were drawn from the first 160 participants of the ongoing ImmuneRACE study and from roughly 1,300 subjects provided by 6 global collaborators. A de-identified subject ID, COVID-19 status, age in years and sex were almost always included in the sample metadata. The repertoires were made available in a free public database intended to serve as a resource for research on the immune response to SARS-CoV-2. HLA class I and class II types, where available, came from metadata supplied by the sample provider rather than from assay-based typing. Deeply sampled blood TCRbeta repertoires from subjects exposed to, actively infected with, or recovered from COVID-19 were included in the dataset. The prospective study material was composed of cDNA or gDNA derived from T cells, B-cell-depleted T cells, or PBMCs. Overall study outcomes, separate from this receptor: How much clinical and demographic metadata was included differed by source and by participant, and the metadata was provided uncurated.

The collaborating institutions used their own protocols to collect whole blood in K2EDTA tubes. For TCRbeta analysis, collaborators shipped samples in one of three forms: frozen whole blood, isolated PBMCs, or DNA extracted from either of those sample types. TCRbeta CDR3 regions were amplified from genomic DNA using the immunoSEQ Assay, a bias-controlled multiplex PCR. The paper's processing steps were these. The number of nucleated cells in each sample was estimated by amplification of reference gene primers within the assay. To quantify the absolute abundance of each unique TCRbeta CDR3 rearrangement, sequence reads were collapsed and filtered. For each sample, productive Simpson clonality was calculated by taking the square root of Simpson's diversity index across productive rearrangements. TCRdb limited this immuneACCESS table to in-frame rearrangements with V and J called. A share of clones is missing; checked studies link under half to unresolved V genes, and the rest is unexplained. From that table come the V and J calls and clone size; the DNA was used to work out D and trimming. The sample records 100,000 to 150,000 clones, over 75% of which are singletons. Of the sample, roughly 3.9% is held by the ten largest clones.

The CDR3 spans 11 residues, from the cysteine through the phenylalanine. Solely the CDR3 DNA is kept, with 33 bases framed from the first base. The germline ends are 5 bases apart after V is trimmed by 5 bases and J by 6 bases. CDR1 and CDR2 (SEHNR, FQNEAQ) derive from the germline V gene (reference sequence). Comment on this clone: The clone's antigen remains unknown. Base qualities were left out, and no much larger clone turns up one base away.

The sample was peripheral blood. The receptor was isolated from a man aged 55 to 70 with acute or convalescent COVID-19. The chain is encoded by TRBV7-9 joined to TRBJ2-1, with the D gene uncertain. The CDR3 protein sequence reads: CASSNGNEQFF. The nucleotides are TGTGCCAGCAGCAACGGCAATGAGCAGTTCTTC.